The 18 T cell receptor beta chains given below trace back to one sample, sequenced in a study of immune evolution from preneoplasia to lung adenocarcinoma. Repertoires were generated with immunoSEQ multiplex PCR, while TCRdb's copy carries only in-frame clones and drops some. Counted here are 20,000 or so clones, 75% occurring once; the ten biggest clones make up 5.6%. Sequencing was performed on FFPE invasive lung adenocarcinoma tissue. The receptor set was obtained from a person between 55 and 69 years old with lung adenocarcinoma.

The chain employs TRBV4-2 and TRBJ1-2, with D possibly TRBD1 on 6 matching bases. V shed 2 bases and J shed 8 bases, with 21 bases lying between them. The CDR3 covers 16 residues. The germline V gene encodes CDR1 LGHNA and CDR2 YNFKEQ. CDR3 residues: CASSQHGIGAGAGYTF. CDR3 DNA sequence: TGTGCCAGCAGCCAACACGGCATAGGGGCAGGGGCCGGCTACACCTTC.

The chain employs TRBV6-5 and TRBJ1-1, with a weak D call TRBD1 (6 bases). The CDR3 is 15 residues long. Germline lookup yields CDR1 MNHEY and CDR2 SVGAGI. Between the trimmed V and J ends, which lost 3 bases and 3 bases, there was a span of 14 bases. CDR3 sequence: CASSYMDREHTEAFF. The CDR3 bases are TGTGCCAGCAGTTATATGGACAGAGAGCACACTGAAGCTTTCTTT.

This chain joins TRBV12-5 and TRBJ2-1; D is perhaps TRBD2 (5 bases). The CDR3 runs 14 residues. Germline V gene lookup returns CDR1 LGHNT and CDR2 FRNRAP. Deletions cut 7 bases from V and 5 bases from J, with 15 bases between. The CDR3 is CASAERLTDNEQFF. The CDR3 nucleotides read TGTGCTAGTGCCGAACGACTAACTGACAATGAGCAGTTCTTC.

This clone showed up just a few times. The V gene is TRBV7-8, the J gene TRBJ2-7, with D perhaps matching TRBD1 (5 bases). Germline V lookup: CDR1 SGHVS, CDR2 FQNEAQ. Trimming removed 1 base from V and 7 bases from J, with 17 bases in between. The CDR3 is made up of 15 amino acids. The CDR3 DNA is TGTGCCAGCAGCTTAGGGGGCGAGAGCCCTAGAGAGCAGTACTTC. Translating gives CASSLGGESPREQYF.

CDR3 DNA: TGTGCCAGCACCTATGACACGGACATTCAGTACTTC. It specifies CASTYDTDIQYF. V and J are TRBV6-6 and TRBJ2-4; D ambiguous. The germline V gene has CDR1 MNHNY and CDR2 SVGAGI (reference sequence). Trimming took off 7 bases at V and 8 bases at J, with 12 bases between the two ends. This CDR3 contains 12 residues.

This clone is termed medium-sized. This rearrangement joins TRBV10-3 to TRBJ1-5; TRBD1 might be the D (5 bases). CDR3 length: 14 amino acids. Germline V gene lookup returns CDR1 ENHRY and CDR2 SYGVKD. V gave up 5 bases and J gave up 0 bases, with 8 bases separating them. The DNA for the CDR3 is TGTGCCATCAGTCGGGACGGTAGCAATCAGCCCCAGCATTTT. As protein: CAISRDGSNQPQHF.

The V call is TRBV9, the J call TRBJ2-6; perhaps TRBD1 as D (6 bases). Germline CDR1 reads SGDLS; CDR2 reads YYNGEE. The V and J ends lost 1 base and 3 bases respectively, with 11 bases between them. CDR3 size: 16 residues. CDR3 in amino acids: CASSVTGSGGANVLTF. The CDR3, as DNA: TGTGCCAGCAGCGTAACAGGGAGCGGTGGGGCCAACGTCCTGACTTTC.

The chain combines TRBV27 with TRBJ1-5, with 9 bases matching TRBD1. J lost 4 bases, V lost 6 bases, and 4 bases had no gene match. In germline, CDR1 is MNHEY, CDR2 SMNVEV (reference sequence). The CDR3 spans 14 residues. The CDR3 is CASSPGTGNQPQHF. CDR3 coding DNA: TGTGCCAGCAGCCCTGGGACAGGGAATCAGCCCCAGCATTTT.

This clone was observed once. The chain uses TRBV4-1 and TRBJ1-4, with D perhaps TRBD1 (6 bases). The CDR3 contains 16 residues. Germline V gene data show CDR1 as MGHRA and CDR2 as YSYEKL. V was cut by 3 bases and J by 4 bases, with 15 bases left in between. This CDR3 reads CASSHLGQSGNEKLFF. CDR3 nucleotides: TGCGCCAGCAGCCACCTCGGACAGAGTGGTAATGAAAAACTGTTTTTT.

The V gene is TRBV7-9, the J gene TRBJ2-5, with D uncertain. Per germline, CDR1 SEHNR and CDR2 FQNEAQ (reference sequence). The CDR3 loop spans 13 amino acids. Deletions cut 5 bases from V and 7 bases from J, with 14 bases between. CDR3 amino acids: CASSPSDYATQYF. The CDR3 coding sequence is TGTGCCAGCAGCCCCTCCGATTATGCGACCCAGTACTTC. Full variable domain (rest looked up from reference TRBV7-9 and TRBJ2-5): DTGVSQNPRHKITKRGQNVTFRCDPISEHNRLYWYRQTLGQGPEFLTYFQNEAQLEKSRLLSDRFSAERPKGSFSTLEIQRTEQGDSAMYLCASSPSDYATQYFGPGTRLLVL.

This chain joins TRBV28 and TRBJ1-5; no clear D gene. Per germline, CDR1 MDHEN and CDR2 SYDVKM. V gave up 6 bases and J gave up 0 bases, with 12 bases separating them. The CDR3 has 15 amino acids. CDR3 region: CASRLISPSNQPQHF. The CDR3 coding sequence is TGTGCCAGCAGGCTGATTAGTCCTAGCAATCAGCCCCAGCATTTT. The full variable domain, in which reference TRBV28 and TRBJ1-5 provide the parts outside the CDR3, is DVKVTQSSRYLVKRTGEKVFLECVQDMDHENMFWYRQDPGLGLRLIYFSYDVKMKEKGDIPEGYSVSREKKERFSLILESASTNQTSMYLCASRLISPSNQPQHFGDGTRLSIL.

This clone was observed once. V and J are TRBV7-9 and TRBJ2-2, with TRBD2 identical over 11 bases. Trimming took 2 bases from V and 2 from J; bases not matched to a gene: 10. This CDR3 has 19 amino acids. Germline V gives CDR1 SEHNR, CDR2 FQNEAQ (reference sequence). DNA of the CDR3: TGTGCCAGCAGCTTACGGCCGGGACTAGCGGACATAAACACCGGGGAGCTGTTTTTT. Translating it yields CASSLRPGLADINTGELFF.

The CDR3 DNA sequence: TGCGCCAGCAGCGGGGTCAACACTGAAGCTTTCTTT. Its protein product is CASSGVNTEAFF. The chain joins TRBV4-1 to TRBJ1-1; D remains unclear. Germline CDR1 and CDR2: MGHRA and YSYEKL. The CDR3 extends over 12 amino acids. Trimming removed 5 bases at V and 2 bases at J, with 6 bases between.

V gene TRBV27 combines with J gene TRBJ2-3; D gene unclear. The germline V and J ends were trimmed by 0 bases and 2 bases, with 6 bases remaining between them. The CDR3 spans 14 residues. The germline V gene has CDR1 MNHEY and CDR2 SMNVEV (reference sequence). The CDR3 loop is CASSLSPYTDTQYF. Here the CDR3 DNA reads TGTGCCAGCAGTTTATCCCCATACACAGATACGCAGTATTTT.

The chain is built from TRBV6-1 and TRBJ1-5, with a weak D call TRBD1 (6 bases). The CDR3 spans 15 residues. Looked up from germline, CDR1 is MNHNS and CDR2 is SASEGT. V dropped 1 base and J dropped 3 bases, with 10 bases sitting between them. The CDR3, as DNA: TGTGCCAGCAGTGAAGGTCCGGGACACAATCAGCCCCAGCATTTT. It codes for CASSEGPGHNQPQHF.

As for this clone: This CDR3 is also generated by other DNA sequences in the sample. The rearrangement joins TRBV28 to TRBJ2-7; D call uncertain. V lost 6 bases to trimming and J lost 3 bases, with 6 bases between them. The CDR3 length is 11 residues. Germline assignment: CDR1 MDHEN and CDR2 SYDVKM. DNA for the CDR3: TGTGCCAGCAGCCGATACTACGAGCAGTACTTC. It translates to CASSRYYEQYF.

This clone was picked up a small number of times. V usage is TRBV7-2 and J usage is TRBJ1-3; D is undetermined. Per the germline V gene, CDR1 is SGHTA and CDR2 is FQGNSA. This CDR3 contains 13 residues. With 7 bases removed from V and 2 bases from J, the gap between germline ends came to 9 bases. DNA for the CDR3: TGTGCCAGCAAAGGGCAGGCTGGAAACACCATATATTTT. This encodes CASKGQAGNTIYF.

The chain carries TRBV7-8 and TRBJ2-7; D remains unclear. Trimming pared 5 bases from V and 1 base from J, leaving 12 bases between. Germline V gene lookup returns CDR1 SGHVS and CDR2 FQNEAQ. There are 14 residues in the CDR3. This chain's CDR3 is CASSPRSGSYEQYF. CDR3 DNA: TGTGCCAGCAGCCCCCGGTCTGGTTCCTACGAGCAGTACTTC.